This entry features one T cell receptor (beta chain) sequence. These data originate in a study of blood T cell repertoires in COVID-19. Study in general: The United States, Italy and Spain provided the acute and convalescent COVID-19 samples. Nucleic acid was either cDNA or gDNA, and it came from T cells, B-cell-depleted T cells, or PBMCs.

The germline V gene encodes CDR1 SGHRS and CDR2 YFSETQ. This CDR3 spans 17 amino acids. Trimming removed 7 bases from V and 5 bases from J; junction bases left unmatched: 20. Authors' analysis steps: Researchers report that nucleated cell counts were estimated from reference gene primer amplification. Produced via immunoSEQ multiplex PCR; TCRdb's table is partial and in-frame only. V and J calls and clone size come straight from that table; D and trimming were deduced from the DNA. The sample contains roughly 260,000 clones, less than 85% of which appear only once. This TCR was sampled from a woman of 80 years or more with active or convalescent COVID-19. Material: peripheral blood. The chain recombines TRBV5-1 with TRBJ1-2; 7 bases agree with TRBD1. This chain's CDR3 is CASCDREGGAVEYGYTF. CDR3 bases: TGCGCCAGCTGCGACCGGGAAGGGGGCGCGGTTGAGTATGGCTACACCTTC. Based on the CDR3 plus reference TRBV5-1 and TRBJ1-2, the full variable domain is KAGVTQTPRYLIKTRGQQVTLSCSPISGHRSVSWYQQTPGQGLQFLFEYFSETQRNKGNFPGRFSGRQFSNSRSEMNVSTLELGDSALYLCASCDREGGAVEYGYTFGSGTRLTVV.